This T cell receptor beta chain was observed in a study of Graves' ophthalmopathy and Graves' hyperthyroidism. Amplified TCR beta CDR3 regions were obtained using RNA transcripts as template. HTBI-primed first-round RT-PCR preceded second-round multiplex PCR. MiXCR, applied by TCRdb to the multiplex PCR reads, yields one record per CDR3 protein. The repertoire holds some 750,000 distinct CDR3 sequences, with approximately 40% as singletons. This CDR3 spans 16 amino acids. From germline, CDR1 is SNHLY and CDR2 FYNNEI. J was trimmed by 4 bases and V by 4 bases; bases with no gene match: 9. The TCR comes from an adult man with Graves' ophthalmopathy. The chain combines TRBV2 with TRBJ2-3, with 9 bases aligning to TRBD2. Sequencing input: peripheral blood. CDR3 nucleotides: TGTGCCAGCAGTGGGGTCTTAGCGGGAGTGGCAGATACGCAGTATTTT. Residues: CASSGVLAGVADTQYF.